This T cell receptor (beta chain) was sequenced for a study of T cells after posttransplantation cyclophosphamide (dated by TCRdb to 2016 to 2017). General notes on the study: T cell repertoire reconstitution was tracked by TRB sequencing after myeloablative bone marrow transplantation in which posttransplantation cyclophosphamide was used as GVHD prophylaxis. Because TRA and TRB clonality correlated tightly in about 10 samples, later TCR analyses were limited to TRB. Antigen receptor sequencing was done on samples from 35 to 45 PTCy-treated patients and from around 15 related bone marrow donors of those patients. Blood from every one of the 30 to 40 PTCy patients who had 1-year posttransplant specimens underwent TRB sequencing. In 3 patients, up to about 3 additional blood samples taken between 2 and 5.2 years after transplant also underwent TRB sequencing, as did pretransplant blood from 4 patients. Public TRB sequences were checked against a database of over 3,500 sequences associated with responses to pathogens, tumor antigens, self-antigens and alloantigens. General study outcomes and caveats: At 1-2 months, donor-recipient similarity was low but rose over the first year, and the later blood repertoires were often dominated by donor CD8+ memory clones. Across over 40 patients, TRB clonality was highly associated with recipient CMV seropositivity and CMV reactivation, and diversity in PTCy patients was similar to diversity in CNI/methotrexate controls. The TRB repertoires of T cells infiltrating skin or GI tract showed only limited overlap with the TRB repertoires of T cells in blood.

This clone has just a few counts. This clone's antigen is unknown. Within one base of it there is no much larger clone, and no base qualities were kept. Clipping removes 7 bases from V and 1 base from J, with 6 as the unmatched junction base count. The CDR3 starts with the cysteine, ends with the phenylalanine, and has 14 residues. Only CDR3 DNA is held: 42 bases, read in frame from base 1. Sequences SGHTA (CDR1) and FQGNSA (CDR2) are obtained from the germline V gene. This specimen's treatment or condition label, per the study, means: high-dose cyclophosphamide on days +3 and +4 as single-agent GVHD prophylaxis. PTCy patients received busulfan and fludarabine conditioning, a related or unrelated marrow graft, and cyclophosphamide on days +3 and +4. The PTCy-treated patients were enrolled in a prospective multi-institutional clinical trial. Peripheral blood and bone marrow mononuclear cells were isolated by Ficoll-Hypaque density centrifugation and cryopreserved. CD4+ and CD8+ T cells, including naive and memory subsets, were sorted by FACS on a FACSAria II.

TRB sequencing was run on genomic DNA with either the immunoSEQ assay at survey resolution or the hsTCRB kit. The source study handled its data this way. Initial read processing used immunoSEQ software, and repertoire analyses used the LymphoSeq R package. Clonality was calculated as 1 minus normalized Shannon entropy, and the Gini coefficient was also calculated for each TRB dataset. Phenotypes of unsorted samples were inferred by mapping TRB sequences from sorted subsets of the recipient or donor onto unsorted samples of the same recipient. What TCRdb holds here is the immuneACCESS table cut down to in-frame rearrangements. Part of the clones is not present; checked against another copy, under half of the missing clones reflect an unresolved V gene, and the others are unexplained. Clonal size and the V and J genes are those of that table, whereas D and trimming came from the DNA. Counted in this sample were about 8,000 clones; 85% to 90% of them appeared once. The top ten clonotypes cover 0.95% to 1.5% of the sample.

The sequence was collected from a female patient in her forties or fifties who received an allogeneic stem cell transplant from a related donor, was CMV-positive, and had no GVHD. Following a transplant, some T cells may be graft donor cells, not patient cells. Here the chain combines TRBV7-2 and TRBJ2-5, and TRBD2 matches 7 of the central bases. The input for sequencing was CD4+ T cells sorted from blood, taken 1404 days after allogeneic stem cell transplant with posttransplant cyclophosphamide. CDR3 protein: CASTRPGGQETQYF. The base sequence is TGTGCCAGCACGCGGCCGGGGGGCCAAGAGACCCAGTACTTC.